The next 3 T cell receptor beta chains were all read from a single sample in a study of T cell responses to AZD1222 COVID-19 vaccine. Profiling relied on immunoSEQ multiplex PCR, and the TCRdb table lists in-frame clones only, not all of them. In the table there are about 150,000 clones, roughly 89% of which are singletons. Sequences were derived from peripheral blood, sampled on day 0 of AZD1222 vaccination. Source of these receptors: an adult in good health.

The rearrangement uses TRBV19 and TRBJ1-1, with 7 bases identical to TRBD1. The CDR3 length is 13 residues. CDR1 and CDR2 (germline): LNHDA, SQIVND (reference sequence). The junction had 5 bases not matched to a gene; V was cut back by 3 bases and J by 7 bases. In DNA form, the CDR3 reads TGTGCCAGTAGTATTGGGACAGCGTTTGAAGCTTTCTTT. It specifies CASSIGTAFEAFF.

The chain has TRBV28 and TRBJ2-7; TRBD2 might be the D (6 bases). The V gene's germline CDR1 is MDHEN and CDR2 SYDVKM. The germline V and J ends were trimmed by 6 bases and 5 bases, with 14 bases remaining between them. This CDR3 has 13 amino acids. The CDR3 nucleotides are TGTGCCAGCAGCCCCGTATCGGGGGACGAGCAGTACTTC. Protein product: CASSPVSGDEQYF.

The chain combines TRBV7-2 with TRBJ2-2; the D gene is possibly TRBD2 (6 bases). V was trimmed by 2 bases and J by 5 bases, leaving 15 bases between them. Germline CDR1 SGHTA, CDR2 FQGNSA. The CDR3 is 16 amino acids. In nucleotides, the CDR3 is TGTGCCAGCAGCTTATCTCCCGCTGGGAGGACCGGGGAGCTGTTTTTT. Translation gives CASSLSPAGRTGELFF.